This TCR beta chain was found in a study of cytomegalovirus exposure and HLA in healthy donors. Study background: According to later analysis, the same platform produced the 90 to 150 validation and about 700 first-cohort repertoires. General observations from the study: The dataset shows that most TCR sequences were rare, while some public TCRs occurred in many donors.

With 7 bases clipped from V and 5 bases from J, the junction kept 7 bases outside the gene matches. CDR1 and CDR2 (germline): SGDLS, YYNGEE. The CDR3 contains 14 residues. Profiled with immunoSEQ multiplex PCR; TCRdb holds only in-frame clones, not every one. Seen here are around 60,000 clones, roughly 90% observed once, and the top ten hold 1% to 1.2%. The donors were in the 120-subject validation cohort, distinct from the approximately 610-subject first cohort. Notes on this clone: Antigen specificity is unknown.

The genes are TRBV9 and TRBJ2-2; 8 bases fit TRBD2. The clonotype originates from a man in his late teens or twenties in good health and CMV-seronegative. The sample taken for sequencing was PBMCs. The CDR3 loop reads CASGGGRWTGELFF. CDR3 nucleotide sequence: TGTGCCAGCGGCGGCGGGAGGTGGACCGGGGAGCTGTTTTTT. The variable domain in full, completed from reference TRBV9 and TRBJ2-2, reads DSGVTQTPKHLITATGQRVTLRCSPRSGDLSVYWYQQSLDQGLQFLIQYYNGEERAKGNILERFSAQQFPDLHSELNLSSLELGDSALYFCASGGGRWTGELFFGEGSRLTVL.